This T cell receptor beta chain was obtained from a study of T cell changes during pregnancy in multiple sclerosis. This CDR3 is built from 13 residues. Trimming removed 5 bases at V and 3 bases at J, with 8 bases between. CDR1 is MNHEY and CDR2 is SVGAGI in the germline V gene. Produced via immunoSEQ multiplex PCR; TCRdb's table is partial and in-frame only. Of about 59,000 clones listed, 90% to 95% are singletons. V usage is TRBV6-5 and J usage is TRBJ2-1; D is uncertain. Here the sequenced sample was CD8+ T cells from peripheral blood mononuclear cells, taken after pregnancy. The receptor's source is a female donor with multiple sclerosis, enrolled in a pregnancy study. CDR3 loop: CASSPGRYNEQFF. DNA of the CDR3: TGTGCCAGCAGTCCGGGTCGCTACAATGAGCAGTTCTTC.